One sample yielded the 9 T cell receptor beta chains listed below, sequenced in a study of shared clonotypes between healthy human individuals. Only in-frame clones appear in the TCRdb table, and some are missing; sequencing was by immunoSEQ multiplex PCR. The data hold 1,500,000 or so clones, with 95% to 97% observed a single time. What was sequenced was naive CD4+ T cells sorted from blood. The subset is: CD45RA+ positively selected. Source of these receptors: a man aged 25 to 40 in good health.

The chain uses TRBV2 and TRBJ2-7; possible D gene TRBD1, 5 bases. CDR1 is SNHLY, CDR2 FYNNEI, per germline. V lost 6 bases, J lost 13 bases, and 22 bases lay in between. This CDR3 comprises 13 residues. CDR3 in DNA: TGTGCCAGCAGGCCCACTGTTGGGGCGCAAGATTACTTC. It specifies CASRPTVGAQDYF.

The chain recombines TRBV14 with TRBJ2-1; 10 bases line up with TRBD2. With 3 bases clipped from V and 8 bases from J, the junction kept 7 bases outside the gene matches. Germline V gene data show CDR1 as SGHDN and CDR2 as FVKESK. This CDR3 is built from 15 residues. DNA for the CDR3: TGTGCCAGCAGCCATTCACTAGCGGGATGGGATGAGCAGTTCTTC. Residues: CASSHSLAGWDEQFF.

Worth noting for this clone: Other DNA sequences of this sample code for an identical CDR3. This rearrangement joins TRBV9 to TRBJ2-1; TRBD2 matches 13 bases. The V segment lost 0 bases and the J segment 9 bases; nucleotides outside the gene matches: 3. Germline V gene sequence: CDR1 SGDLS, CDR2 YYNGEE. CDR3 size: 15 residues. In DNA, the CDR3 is TGTGCCAGCAGCGTAGCTGGACTAGCGGGAGTTGAGCAGTTCTTC. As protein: CASSVAGLAGVEQFF.

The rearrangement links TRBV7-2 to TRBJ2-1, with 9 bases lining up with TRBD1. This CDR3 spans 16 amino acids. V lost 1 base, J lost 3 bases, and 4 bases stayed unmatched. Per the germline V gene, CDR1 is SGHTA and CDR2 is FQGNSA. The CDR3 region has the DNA TGTGCCAGCAGCTTAGAGGGGACAGGGAGCTACAATGAGCAGTTCTTC. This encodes CASSLEGTGSYNEQFF.

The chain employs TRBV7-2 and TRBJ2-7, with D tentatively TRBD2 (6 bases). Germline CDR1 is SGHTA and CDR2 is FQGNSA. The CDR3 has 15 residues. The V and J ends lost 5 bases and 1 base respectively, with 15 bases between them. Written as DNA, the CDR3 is TGTGCCAGCAGCCCAGGACTATCCGAATCCTACGAGCAGTACTTC. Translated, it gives CASSPGLSESYEQYF. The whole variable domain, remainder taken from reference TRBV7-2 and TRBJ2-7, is GAGVSQSPSNKVTEKGKDVELRCDPISGHTALYWYRQSLGQGLEFLIYFQGNSAPDKSGLPSDRFSAERTGGSVSTLTIQRTQQEDSAVYLCASSPGLSESYEQYFGPGTRLTVT.

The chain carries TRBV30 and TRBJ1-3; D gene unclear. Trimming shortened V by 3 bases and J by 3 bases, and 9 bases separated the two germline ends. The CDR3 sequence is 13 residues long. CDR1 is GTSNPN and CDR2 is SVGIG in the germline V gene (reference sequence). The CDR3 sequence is CAWRTPGGNTIYF. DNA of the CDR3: TGTGCCTGGAGAACTCCAGGTGGAAACACCATATATTTT.

CDR3 DNA sequence: TGTGCCAGCAGAAGTCAGGGGTACTCCTACGAGCAGTACTTC. Protein sequence: CASRSQGYSYEQYF. The V gene is TRBV6-5, the J gene TRBJ2-7; D might be TRBD1 (6 bases). The germline V and J ends were trimmed by 6 bases and 0 bases, with 12 bases remaining between them. CDR3 length: 14 residues. Per germline, CDR1 MNHEY and CDR2 SVGAGI.

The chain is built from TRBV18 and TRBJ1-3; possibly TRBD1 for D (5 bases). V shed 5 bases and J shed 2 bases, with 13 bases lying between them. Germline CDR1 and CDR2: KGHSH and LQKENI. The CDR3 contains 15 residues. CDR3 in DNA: TGTGCCAGCTCAACAACCTCGGGACCTGGAAACACCATATATTTT. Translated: CASSTTSGPGNTIYF.

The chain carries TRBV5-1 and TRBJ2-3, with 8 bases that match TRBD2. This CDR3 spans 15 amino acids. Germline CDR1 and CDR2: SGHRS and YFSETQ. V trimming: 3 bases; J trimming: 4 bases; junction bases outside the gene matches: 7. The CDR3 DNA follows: TGCGCCAGCAGCTGGAGCGGGAGAATTTCAGATACGCAGTATTTT. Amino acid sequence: CASSWSGRISDTQYF. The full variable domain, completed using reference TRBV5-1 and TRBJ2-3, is KAGVTQTPRYLIKTRGQQVTLSCSPISGHRSVSWYQQTPGQGLQFLFEYFSETQRNKGNFPGRFSGRQFSNSRSEMNVSTLELGDSALYLCASSWSGRISDTQYFGPGTRLTVL.